This is a list of T cell receptor beta chains from one sample in a study of T cell responses to AZD1222 COVID-19 vaccine. The table came from immunoSEQ multiplex PCR; TCRdb's copy has only in-frame clones and leaves some out. The sample contains roughly 100,000 clones, 89% of which appear only once. The source material was peripheral blood, sampled 28 days after the second AZD1222 dose. The receptors were sampled from an adult who received the AZD1222 COVID-19 vaccine. Both conserved end residues are part of each CDR3. The D gene is left open where the match is weak. Clone size is not always given. Where it is, it says once, few, many or a class for expanded clones.

d_gene	v_gene	abundance	j_gene	CDR3nt	CDR3aa
-	TRBV5-6	-	TRBJ2-2	TGTGCCAGCAGCTTCTGGCCAAGCACCGGGGAGCTGTTTTTT	CASSFWPSTGELFF
-	TRBV18	-	TRBJ1-4	TGTGCCAGCTCCCCCGGGGGGGGTATGGCCGAAAAACTGTTTTTT	CASSPGGGMAEKLFF
-	TRBV5-1	-	TRBJ1-1	TGCGCCAGCAGAAGGGACCAGGGGTTGAACACTGAAGCTTTCTTT	CASRRDQGLNTEAFF
TRBD1	TRBV6-2/TRBV6-3	-	TRBJ1-1	TGTGCCAGCAGTTATTCGAGACAGGGAATGAACACTGAAGCTTTCTTT	CASSYSRQGMNTEAFF
-	TRBV19	-	TRBJ2-7	TGTGCCAGTAGTATTAGCGTGGACAGTAAAGCCTACGAGCAGTACTTC	CASSISVDSKAYEQYF
-	TRBV3-1/TRBV3-2	-	TRBJ1-3	TGTGCCAGCAGCCAAGATAGGGTGAGAAGCTCTGGAAACACCATATATTTT	CASSQDRVRSSGNTIYF
-	TRBV6-1	-	TRBJ2-3	TGTGCCAGCAGCGTCCCTCCCGGGGATACGCAGTATTTT	CASSVPPGDTQYF
-	TRBV6-5	-	TRBJ1-2	TGTGCCAGCAGTAACACAGGGATTGGAGGCTACACCTTC	CASSNTGIGGYTF
TRBD1	TRBV6-5	-	TRBJ1-4	TGTGCCAGCAGTTGGGGACAGGGCAGTGAAAAACTGTTTTTT	CASSWGQGSEKLFF
-	TRBV30	-	TRBJ2-1	TGTGCCTGGCAAACCGGGACAAGATACAATGAGCAGTTCTTC	CAWQTGTRYNEQFF
-	TRBV18	once	TRBJ2-1	TGTGCCAGCTCATCCCAGACTTCGTCTTACAATGAGCAGTTCTTC	CASSSQTSSYNEQFF
TRBD1	TRBV7-9	few	TRBJ2-7	TGTGCCAGCAGCCCCGACAGGGGCACATCCTACGAGCAGTACTTC	CASSPDRGTSYEQYF
-	TRBV5-1	few	TRBJ1-1	TGCGCCAGCTGGCCGGGAGGTCGTACCACTGAAGCTTTCTTT	CASWPGGRTTEAFF
-	TRBV27	once	TRBJ2-5	TGTGCCAGCAGTTTGAGAGAGGGGGGCAGGACCCAGTACTTC	CASSLREGGRTQYF
-	TRBV3-1/TRBV3-2	-	TRBJ2-7	TGTGCCAGCAGCCAGGGCCCATTCCCTACCTACGAGCAGTACTTC	CASSQGPFPTYEQYF